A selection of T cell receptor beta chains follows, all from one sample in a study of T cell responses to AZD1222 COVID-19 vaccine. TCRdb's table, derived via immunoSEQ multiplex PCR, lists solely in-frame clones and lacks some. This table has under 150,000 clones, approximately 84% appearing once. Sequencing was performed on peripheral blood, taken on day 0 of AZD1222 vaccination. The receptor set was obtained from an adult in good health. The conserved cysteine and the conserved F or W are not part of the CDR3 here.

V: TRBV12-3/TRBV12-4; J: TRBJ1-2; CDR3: ASSLQNYGYT
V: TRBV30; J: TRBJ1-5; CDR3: AWSVGGVYSNQPQH
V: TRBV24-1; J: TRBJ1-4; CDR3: ATSGDTGSGEKLF
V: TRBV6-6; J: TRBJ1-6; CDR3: ASRGGPNSPLH
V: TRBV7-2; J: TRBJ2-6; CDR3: ASSLVSGANVLT
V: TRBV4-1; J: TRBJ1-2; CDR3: ASSQIRGGGYGYT
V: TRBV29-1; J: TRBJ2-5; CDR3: SVEKGAGETQY
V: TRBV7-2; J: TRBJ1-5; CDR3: ASSLSGARNQPQH
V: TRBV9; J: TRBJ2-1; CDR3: ASSPGLDDNEQF
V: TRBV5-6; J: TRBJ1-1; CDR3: ASSLQGRTEAF